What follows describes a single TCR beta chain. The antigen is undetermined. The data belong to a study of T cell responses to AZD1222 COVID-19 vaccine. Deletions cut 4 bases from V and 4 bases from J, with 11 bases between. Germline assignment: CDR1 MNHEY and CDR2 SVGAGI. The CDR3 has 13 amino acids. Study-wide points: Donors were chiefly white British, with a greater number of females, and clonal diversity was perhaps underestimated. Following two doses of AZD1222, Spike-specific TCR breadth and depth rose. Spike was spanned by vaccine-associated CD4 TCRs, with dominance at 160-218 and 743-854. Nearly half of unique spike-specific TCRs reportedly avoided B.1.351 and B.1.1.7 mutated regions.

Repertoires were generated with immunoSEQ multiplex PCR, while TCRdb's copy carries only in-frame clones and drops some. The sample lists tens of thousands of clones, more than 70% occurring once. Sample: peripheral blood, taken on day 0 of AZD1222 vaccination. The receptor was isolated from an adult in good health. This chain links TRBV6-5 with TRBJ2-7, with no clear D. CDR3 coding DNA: TGTGCCAGCAGTTTTTCCTCCCCTTACGAGCAGTACTTC. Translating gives CASSFSSPYEQYF.